These 27 T cell receptor beta chains originate from one sample sequenced in a study of blood T cell repertoires in COVID-19. Only in-frame clones appear in the TCRdb table, and some are missing; sequencing was by immunoSEQ multiplex PCR. The sample consists of 130,000 to 150,000 clones, approximately 88% of them appearing once. The sample was peripheral blood. The receptors shown here come from a human donor in a cohort sampled during active COVID-19.

V is TRBV10-3 and J is TRBJ2-7; TRBD1 is a possible D gene (5 bases). Germline lookup yields CDR1 ENHRY and CDR2 SYGVKD. The V end lost 6 bases, the J end lost 0 bases, and 12 bases lay between the germline ends. CDR3 length: 14 residues. The DNA of the CDR3 is TGTGCCATCAGACAGGACACCAGCTCCTACGAGCAGTACTTC. Amino acid sequence: CAIRQDTSSYEQYF.

The chain recombines TRBV28 with TRBJ2-2; D is unclear. V was pared by 5 bases and J by 4 bases, with 8 bases between. The CDR3 sequence is 13 residues long. Germline values: CDR1 MDHEN, CDR2 SYDVKM. The CDR3 is CASSLSVTGELFF. The CDR3 DNA reads TGTGCCAGCAGTCTATCGGTCACCGGGGAGCTGTTTTTT.

The J gene is TRBJ2-5, the V gene TRBV28, with 9 nucleotides matching TRBD2. Germline trimming cut 1 base from V and 0 bases from J; bases unmatched to any gene: 6. The CDR3 is 17 amino acids. Germline CDR1 is MDHEN and CDR2 is SYDVKM. CDR3 sequence reads: CASSLLTLAGNQETQYF. Written as DNA, the CDR3 is TGTGCCAGCAGTTTATTAACCCTAGCGGGGAACCAAGAGACCCAGTACTTC.

The chain uses TRBV4-1 and TRBJ2-1; 7 positions match TRBD1. Per germline, CDR1 MGHRA and CDR2 YSYEKL. There are 15 residues in the CDR3. The ends lost 3 bases at V and 6 bases at J; junction bases unmatched: 8. CDR3 amino acids: CASSHRQGWGNEQFF. The CDR3 coding sequence is TGCGCCAGCAGCCACCGACAGGGCTGGGGCAATGAGCAGTTCTTC.

The chain uses TRBV6-4 and TRBJ2-7, with D unclear. Germline CDR1 is MRHNA and CDR2 is SNTAGT. The CDR3 loop spans 15 amino acids. The germline V and J ends were trimmed by 4 bases and 2 bases, with 15 bases remaining between them. CDR3 protein: CASSATNYLAYEQYV. DNA of the CDR3: TGTGCCAGCAGTGCGACGAACTACCTTGCCTACGAGCAGTACGTC.

The rearrangement joins TRBV6-5 to TRBJ2-7; 10 bases are a match to TRBD1. With V trimmed by 7 bases and J by 4 bases, 7 bases remained unmatched. Per the germline V gene, CDR1 is MNHEY and CDR2 is SVGAGI. The CDR3 length is 14 residues. The CDR3 sequence: CASKPGQGRYEQYV. The DNA for the CDR3 is TGTGCCAGCAAGCCGGGACAGGGGCGATACGAGCAGTACGTC.

The CDR3 DNA reads as TGTGCCAGCAGCCCCACTAGCGGGGGCTACGAGCAGTACTTC. Its protein is CASSPTSGGYEQYF. The J gene is TRBJ2-7, the V gene TRBV3-1 (or the pseudogene TRBV3-2); 11 bases fit TRBD2. The CDR3 is 14 residues long. Germline V gene lookup returns CDR1 LGHDT and CDR2 YNNKEL (reference sequence). J lost 3 bases, V lost 4 bases, and 2 bases had no gene match.

Concerning this clone itself: An end of the junction does not agree with germline; a read error may underlie this. This chain connects TRBV7-3 to TRBJ2-1; D perhaps matches TRBD2 (6 bases). The CDR3 totals 16 residues. Germline CDR1 and CDR2: SGHTA and FQGTGA. CDR3 DNA sequence: TGTGCCAGCAGCGTAACCTCTAGCGTCTCCTACAATGAGCAGTTCTTC. Its translation is CASSVTSSVSYNEQFF.

V is TRBV6-1 and J is TRBJ1-5, with TRBD1 as a possible D gene (5 bases). The CDR3 runs to 13 residues. V lost 3 bases to trimming and J lost 5 bases, with 8 bases between them. Looked up from germline, CDR1 is MNHNS and CDR2 is SASEGT. The CDR3, as DNA: TGTGCCAGCAGTGAGACGGGGGATCAGCCCCAGCATTTT. It is translated as CASSETGDQPQHF.

A remark on this clone: Different DNA sequences within this sample yield the same CDR3. The V gene is TRBV9, the J gene TRBJ2-3, with a tentative D call TRBD2 (5 bases). The CDR3 loop spans 13 amino acids. Per germline, CDR1 SGDLS and CDR2 YYNGEE. Deletions cut 2 bases from V and 1 base from J, with 5 bases between. CDR3 amino acids: CASSVGGTDTQYF. The DNA for the CDR3 is TGTGCCAGCAGCGTCGGGGGCACAGATACGCAGTATTTT.

Only a few counts were recorded for this clone. In nucleotides, the CDR3 is TGTGCCAGCAGCTTCGGTGGGGACAGGGTGAATGAAAAACTGTTTTTT. Translated, it gives CASSFGGDRVNEKLFF. V gene TRBV5-5 combines with J gene TRBJ1-4, with TRBD1 identical over 9 bases. With 2 bases clipped from V and 5 bases from J, the junction kept 7 bases outside the gene matches. The CDR3 length is 16 residues. Germline CDR1 is SGHKS and CDR2 is YYEKEE (reference sequence).

About this clone: At one end the junction does not follow the germline gene, possibly because of a read error. V gene TRBV20-1 combines with J gene TRBJ1-4; no clear D gene. There are 10 residues in the CDR3. Germline CDR1 is DFQATT and CDR2 is SNEGSKA (reference sequence). CDR3: CSAREEREVF. In nucleotides, the CDR3 is TGCAGTGCTAGAGAAGAGAGGGAGGTTTTT.

This chain joins TRBV5-4 and TRBJ2-7, with 7 bases that match TRBD1. The germline gives CDR1 SGHNT, CDR2 YYREEE (reference sequence). V trimming: 2 bases; J trimming: 0 bases; junction bases outside the gene matches: 5. The CDR3 is 15 residues long. The DNA of the CDR3 is TGTGCCAGCAGCTTTGGGACAGACATCTCCTACGAGCAGTACTTC. Its protein is CASSFGTDISYEQYF.

As DNA, the CDR3 is TGTGCCAGCAGCTCCGGACAGGACCCGTACGAGCAGTACTTC. Protein: CASSSGQDPYEQYF. The chain combines TRBV5-4 with TRBJ2-7; 7 nucleotides line up with TRBD1. This CDR3 has 14 residues. V shed 3 bases and J 4 bases; nucleotides not matched to a gene: 7. Germline V gene data show CDR1 as SGHNT and CDR2 as YYREEE (reference sequence). The whole variable domain, remainder taken from reference TRBV5-4 and TRBJ2-7, is ETGVTQSPTHLIKTRGQQVTLRCSSQSGHNTVSWYQQALGQGPQFIFQYYREEENGRGNFPPRFSGLQFPNYSSELNVNALELDDSALYLCASSSGQDPYEQYFGPGTRLTVT.

V usage is TRBV19 and J usage is TRBJ2-1; 10 bases are shared with TRBD2. This CDR3 region has 16 residues. V shed 5 bases and J 1 base; nucleotides not matched to a gene: 5. CDR1 LNHDA and CDR2 SQIVND come from the germline V gene (reference sequence). The CDR3 region has the DNA TGTGCCAGTAGTTCGAGGGGACTAGCGTCCTACAATGAGCAGTTCTTC. The encoded protein is CASSSRGLASYNEQFF.

This chain links TRBV27 with TRBJ2-5, with TRBD2 matching 8 bases. J lost 1 base, V lost 3 bases, and 4 bases had no gene match. Germline V gene data show CDR1 as MNHEY and CDR2 as SMNVEV (reference sequence). This CDR3 has 15 amino acids. The CDR3: CASSFIGTSQETQYF. Written as DNA, the CDR3 is TGTGCCAGCAGTTTTATAGGGACTAGCCAAGAGACCCAGTACTTC.

Only one count was recorded for this clone. The genes are TRBV6-5 and TRBJ2-2; TRBD1 matches at 9 bases. The ends lost 6 bases at V and 6 bases at J; junction bases unmatched: 5. Germline V gene data show CDR1 as MNHEY and CDR2 as SVGAGI. CDR3 length equals 14 residues. The CDR3 region is CASRGTGIAGELFF. DNA of the CDR3: TGTGCCAGCAGGGGGACAGGGATTGCCGGGGAGCTGTTTTTT.

The chain recombines TRBV4-2 with TRBJ2-7; 10 bases align to TRBD1. This CDR3 spans 16 amino acids. V was clipped by 3 bases and J by 0 bases; unmatched bases: 5. Germline V lookup: CDR1 LGHNA, CDR2 YNFKEQ. The CDR3 DNA follows: TGTGCCAGCAGCCAGGGGACAGGGGATAACTCCTACGAGCAGTACTTC. It yields the protein CASSQGTGDNSYEQYF.

This chain links TRBV15 with TRBJ1-3; D gene uncertain. V was clipped by 0 bases and J by 4 bases, with 7 bases between them. The CDR3 is 14 amino acids. Per the germline V gene, CDR1 is LNHNV and CDR2 is YYDKDF (reference sequence). The CDR3 region is CATSRDLSGNTIYF. In DNA, the CDR3 is TGTGCCACCAGCAGAGATCTTTCCGGAAACACCATATATTTT.

V and J are TRBV5-4 and TRBJ2-1; 9 positions match TRBD2. The CDR3 consists of 16 residues. The junction had 5 bases not matched to a gene; V was cut back by 4 bases and J by 0 bases. Per germline, CDR1 SGHNT and CDR2 YYREEE (reference sequence). CDR3 nucleotide sequence: TGTGCCAGCAGCCCGACTAGCGGAGGCTCCTACAATGAGCAGTTCTTC. Amino acids: CASSPTSGGSYNEQFF.

The rearrangement joins TRBV9 to TRBJ2-3, with TRBD2 identical over 11 bases. After removal of 0 bases from V and 4 bases from J, the junction contained 4 bases not matched to a gene. This CDR3 has 16 residues. Germline V CDR1 and CDR2: SGDLS, YYNGEE. The CDR3: CASSVATSGRADTQYF. The DNA of the CDR3 is TGTGCCAGCAGCGTAGCCACTAGCGGGAGAGCAGATACGCAGTATTTT.

The chain employs TRBV28 and TRBJ2-1, with D perhaps TRBD2 (6 bases). The length of the CDR3 is 16 residues. The V and J ends lost 6 bases and 0 bases respectively, with 15 bases between them. Germline CDR1 and CDR2: MDHEN and SYDVKM. The CDR3 reads CASSTGRGGSYNEQFF. CDR3 bases: TGTGCCAGCAGCACCGGGCGGGGCGGCTCCTACAATGAGCAGTTCTTC.

The chain employs TRBV6-2 or TRBV6-3 and TRBJ1-5, with D tentatively TRBD1 (6 bases). With 5 bases removed from V and 1 base from J, the gap between germline ends came to 18 bases. The CDR3 has 17 amino acids. In germline, CDR1 is MNHEY, CDR2 SVGEGT. CDR3: CASSTGQPSISNQPQHF. The DNA for the CDR3 is TGTGCCAGCAGTACCGGACAGCCCTCGATAAGCAATCAGCCCCAGCATTTT.

The chain recombines TRBV10-3 with TRBJ1-5, with D hard to call. Germline CDR1 is ENHRY and CDR2 is SYGVKD. The CDR3 runs to 14 residues. V dropped 3 bases and J dropped 6 bases, with 12 bases sitting between them. DNA for the CDR3: TGTGCCATCAGTGAAGGTATCAGCGGTCAGCCCCAGCATTTT. This translates into CAISEGISGQPQHF.

The chain is built from TRBV6-5 and TRBJ1-1; TRBD1 matches at 9 bases. Germline V gives CDR1 MNHEY, CDR2 SVGAGI. V was clipped by 6 bases and J by 4 bases; unmatched bases: 6. The CDR3 is made up of 14 amino acids. The CDR3 here is CASSYRGPVTEAFF. CDR3 coding DNA: TGTGCCAGCAGCTACAGGGGGCCTGTCACTGAAGCTTTCTTT.

The rearrangement joins TRBV18 to TRBJ2-3, with 8 positions matching TRBD1. CDR1 is KGHSH and CDR2 is LQKENI in the germline V gene. Trimming took 3 bases from V and 6 from J; bases not matched to a gene: 8. The CDR3 sequence is 15 residues long. Here the CDR3 reads CASSPGTGYSDTQYF. CDR3 nucleotides: TGTGCCAGCTCACCGGGGACAGGCTATTCGGATACGCAGTATTTT.

The chain uses TRBV10-2 and TRBJ2-1; 9 positions agree with TRBD2. Germline V gives CDR1 WSHSY, CDR2 SAAADI. V lost 9 bases and J lost 0; bases outside the gene matches: 0. The CDR3 spans 13 residues. The CDR3 sequence is CASSGSSYNEQFF. DNA for the CDR3: TGCGCCAGTAGCGGGAGCTCCTACAATGAGCAGTTCTTC.